The 15 T cell receptor beta chains reported below all come from one sample, sequenced in a study of blood T cell repertoires in COVID-19. Some clones are missing from TCRdb's copy, which holds only in-frame ones; the method was immunoSEQ multiplex PCR. The sample holds 300,000 to 500,000 clones, roughly 88% seen once. Sequencing was carried out using PBMCs or T cells enriched from blood (not recorded which). Receptors originate from a woman in her thirties or forties with acute COVID-19.

The V gene is TRBV4-1, the J gene TRBJ2-1; 7 bases map to TRBD1. Trimming cost V 2 bases and J 9 bases; bases outside gene matches: 10. Germline CDR1 is MGHRA and CDR2 is YSYEKL. The CDR3 is 15 residues long. CDR3 DNA sequence: TGCGCCAGCAGCCAAAATGACAGGGAGTGGAGTGAGCAGTTCTTC. Residues: CASSQNDREWSEQFF.

The chain carries TRBV2 and TRBJ1-6; 8 bases are a match to TRBD1. This CDR3 has 14 residues. Germline V lookup: CDR1 SNHLY, CDR2 FYNNEI. With V trimmed by 6 bases and J by 10 bases, 8 bases remained unmatched. The CDR3 region is CASRETGDGSPLHF. DNA for the CDR3: TGTGCCAGCAGGGAGACAGGGGATGGCTCACCCCTCCACTTT. Combining the CDR3 with reference TRBV2 and TRBJ1-6 gives the whole variable domain EPEVTQTPSHQVTQMGQEVILRCVPISNHLYFYWYRQILGQKVEFLVSFYNNEISEKSEIFDDQFSVERPDGSNFTLKIRSTKLEDSAMYFCASRETGDGSPLHFGNGTRLTVT.

This chain joins TRBV24-1 and TRBJ2-3, with 9 bases identical to TRBD1. The CDR3 runs to 16 residues. J was trimmed by 2 bases and V by 6 bases; bases with no gene match: 8. In germline, CDR1 is KGHDR, CDR2 SFDVKD. For the CDR3, the DNA is TGTGCCACCAGTCCGTCGGACAGGGGCTACACAGATACGCAGTATTTT. This translates into CATSPSDRGYTDTQYF.

As regards this clone: The same CDR3 arises from other DNA sequences in this sample as well. The J gene is TRBJ1-5, the V gene TRBV5-1; D is unresolved. This CDR3 spans 14 amino acids. Germline V CDR1 and CDR2: SGHRS, YFSETQ. Trimming stripped 0 bases from V and 3 bases from J, with 7 bases between. CDR3: CASSLDGVNQPQHF. CDR3 nucleotides: TGCGCCAGCAGCTTGGACGGGGTCAATCAGCCCCAGCATTTT. The whole variable domain, remainder taken from reference TRBV5-1 and TRBJ1-5, is KAGVTQTPRYLIKTRGQQVTLSCSPISGHRSVSWYQQTPGQGLQFLFEYFSETQRNKGNFPGRFSGRQFSNSRSEMNVSTLELGDSALYLCASSLDGVNQPQHFGDGTRLSIL.

V and J are TRBV16 and TRBJ2-1, with unresolved D. CDR3 length: 13 residues. Per germline, CDR1 KGHSY and CDR2 FQNENV. V lost 5 bases and J 5 bases, leaving 10 bases between the germline ends. CDR3 amino acids: CASSRQPNNEQFF. The DNA for the CDR3 is TGTGCCAGCAGCAGACAACCAAACAATGAGCAGTTCTTC.

Only a few counts were recorded for this clone. The genes are TRBV10-1 and TRBJ2-2, with TRBD2 identical over 8 bases. Germline-derived CDR1 and CDR2 are WNHNN and SYGVQD (reference sequence). The CDR3 covers 12 residues. With V trimmed by 2 bases and J by 15 bases, 5 bases remained unmatched. The CDR3 here is CASSEQSGRVFF. CDR3 sequence (DNA): TGCGCCAGCAGTGAGCAGTCCGGGAGGGTGTTTTTT.

This rearrangement joins TRBV25-1 to TRBJ2-5; TRBD2 is a possible D gene (6 bases). Germline CDR1 reads MGHDK; CDR2 reads SYGVNS. The CDR3 extends over 12 amino acids. V lost 4 bases and J lost 5, with 8 bases in between. CDR3 protein: CASSVGGETQYF. The CDR3 coding sequence is TGTGCCAGCAGTGTCGGGGGTGAGACCCAGTACTTC. The full variable domain, rest sourced from reference TRBV25-1 and TRBJ2-5, is EADIYQTPRYLVIGTGKKITLECSQTMGHDKMYWYQQDPGMELHLIHYSYGVNSTEKGDLSSESTVSRIRTEHFPLTLESARPSHTSQYLCASSVGGETQYFGPGTRLLVL.

This chain joins TRBV30 and TRBJ2-7; TRBD2 is a possible D gene (7 bases). CDR1 and CDR2 from the germline V gene are GTSNPN and SVGIG (reference sequence). The CDR3 length is 14 residues. V lost 1 base and J lost 7, with 17 bases in between. CDR3: CAWSGISGGGEQYF. CDR3 nucleotide sequence: TGTGCCTGGAGTGGGATTTCGGGGGGCGGAGAGCAGTACTTC.

This rearrangement joins TRBV30 to TRBJ1-1; the match to TRBD1 covers 7 bases. This CDR3 comprises 13 residues. V gave up 2 bases and J gave up 3 bases; unmatched junction bases: 3. The germline V gene encodes CDR1 GTSNPN and CDR2 SVGIG (reference sequence). The CDR3 nucleotides are TGTGCCTGGAGTAGGGGGCCGGACACTGAAGCTTTCTTT. Protein product: CAWSRGPDTEAFF. Based on the CDR3 plus reference TRBV30 and TRBJ1-1, the full variable domain is SQTIHQWPATLVQPVGSPLSLECTVEGTSNPNLYWYRQAAGRGLQLLFYSVGIGQISSEVPQNLSASRPQDRQFILSSKKLLLSDSGFYLCAWSRGPDTEAFFGQGTRLTVV.

The chain is built from TRBV19 and TRBJ1-4; D not certain. Deletions cut 7 bases from V and 0 bases from J, with 12 bases between. The CDR3 is 15 amino acids. Germline assignment: CDR1 LNHDA and CDR2 SQIVND (reference sequence). The CDR3 bases are TGTGCCAGTAAGCCGCTCGATGCAACTAATGAAAAACTGTTTTTT. It is translated as CASKPLDATNEKLFF.

The genes are TRBV9 and TRBJ2-1; D might be TRBD2 (5 bases). Germline V gene sequence: CDR1 SGDLS, CDR2 YYNGEE. The V end lost 6 bases, the J end lost 0 bases, and 13 bases lay between the germline ends. The CDR3 sequence is 15 residues long. The CDR3 spells CASTPPGSSYNEQFF. DNA of the CDR3: TGTGCCAGCACCCCGCCGGGGAGCTCCTACAATGAGCAGTTCTTC. Using reference TRBV9 and TRBJ2-1 for the parts outside the CDR3, the full variable domain is DSGVTQTPKHLITATGQRVTLRCSPRSGDLSVYWYQQSLDQGLQFLIQYYNGEERAKGNILERFSAQQFPDLHSELNLSSLELGDSALYFCASTPPGSSYNEQFFGPGTRLTVL.

V gene TRBV7-2 combines with J gene TRBJ1-4; D not certain. This CDR3 region has 16 residues. The V end was cut by 1 base, the J end by 4 bases, with 13 bases between. CDR1 is SGHTA and CDR2 is FQGNSA in the germline V gene. The CDR3 loop is CASSLGWLSGNEKLFF. In DNA, the CDR3 is TGTGCCAGCAGCTTAGGTTGGTTGTCCGGTAATGAAAAACTGTTTTTT. Looking up the rest from reference TRBV7-2 and TRBJ1-4 gives the full variable domain: GAGVSQSPSNKVTEKGKDVELRCDPISGHTALYWYRQSLGQGLEFLIYFQGNSAPDKSGLPSDRFSAERTGGSVSTLTIQRTQQEDSAVYLCASSLGWLSGNEKLFFGSGTQLSVL.

The genes are TRBV29-1 and TRBJ2-1; D might be TRBD2 (6 bases). The germline V gene encodes CDR1 SQVTM and CDR2 ANQGSEA. Trimming pared 6 bases from V and 7 bases from J, leaving 22 bases between. CDR3 length: 15 amino acids. CDR3 bases: TGCAGCGTGAGATCGCCCTACCCAGCGGGTAATGAGCAGTTCTTC. Translation gives CSVRSPYPAGNEQFF.

This clone is a singleton in its sample. The V gene is TRBV19, the J gene TRBJ1-2, with no clear D. CDR3 length: 12 amino acids. V was shortened by 6 bases and J by 0 bases, with 5 bases between the two germline ends. Germline-derived CDR1 and CDR2 are LNHDA and SQIVND (reference sequence). The CDR3 DNA follows: TGTGCCAGTAGACAAGCTAACTATGGCTACACCTTC. The encoded protein is CASRQANYGYTF.

The chain has TRBV5-1 and TRBJ1-2, with TRBD1 identical over 12 bases. V dropped 1 base and J dropped 4; count of bases not matched to a gene: 5. The CDR3 spans 16 residues. CDR1 is SGHRS, CDR2 YFSETQ, per germline. The CDR3 nucleotides are TGCGCCAGCAGCTTGTTCCCGGGACAGGGGGCCTATGGCTACACCTTC. Its translation: CASSLFPGQGAYGYTF.